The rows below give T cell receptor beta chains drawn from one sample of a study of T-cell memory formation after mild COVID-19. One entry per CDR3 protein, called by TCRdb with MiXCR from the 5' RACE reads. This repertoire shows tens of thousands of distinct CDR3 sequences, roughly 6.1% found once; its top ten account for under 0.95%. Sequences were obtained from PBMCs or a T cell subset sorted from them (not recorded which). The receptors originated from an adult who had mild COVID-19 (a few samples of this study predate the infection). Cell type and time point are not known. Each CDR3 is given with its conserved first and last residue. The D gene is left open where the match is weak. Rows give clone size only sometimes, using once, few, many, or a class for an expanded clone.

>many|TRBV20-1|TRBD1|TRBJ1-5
TGCAGTGCCTCAGGGCAGGGGGACCAGCCCCAGCATTTT
CSASGQGDQPQHF
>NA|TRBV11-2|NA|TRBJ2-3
TGTGCCAGCAGCTCGTCTCTAGGCTACACAGATACGCAGTATTTT
CASSSSLGYTDTQYF
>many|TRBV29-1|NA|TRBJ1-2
TGCAGCGTTGAGTGGCAGCAAAACTATGGCTACACCTTC
CSVEWQQNYGYTF
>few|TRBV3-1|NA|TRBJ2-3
TGTGCCAGCAGCCAAGGCGAACTAGGGACAGATACGCAGTATTTT
CASSQGELGTDTQYF
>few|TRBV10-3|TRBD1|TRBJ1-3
TGTGCCATCGGGACAGGACGAAACACCATATATTTT
CAIGTGRNTIYF
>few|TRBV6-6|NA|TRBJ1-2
TGTGCCAGCAGTTACGGGTCAGGGGATGGCTACACCTTC
CASSYGSGDGYTF
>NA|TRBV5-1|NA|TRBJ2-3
TGCGCCAGCAGCTTGGACCAGGGCCGCGGTACGCAGTATTTT
CASSLDQGRGTQYF
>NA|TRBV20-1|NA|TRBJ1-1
TGCAGTGCTAGACGGGGGCTGGGGGTCACTGAAGCTTTCTTT
CSARRGLGVTEAFF
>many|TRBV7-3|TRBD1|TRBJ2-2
TGTGCCAGCAGCTTATCGAGGGGGACAGGGACCGGGGAGCTGTTTTTT
CASSLSRGTGTGELFF
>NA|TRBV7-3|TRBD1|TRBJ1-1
TGTGCCAGCAGCTCCGGACAGGGAAACACTGAAGCTTTCTTT
CASSSGQGNTEAFF
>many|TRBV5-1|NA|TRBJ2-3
TGCGCCAGCAGCTCCTCACCAGGGGGCACAGATACGCAGTATTTT
CASSSSPGGTDTQYF
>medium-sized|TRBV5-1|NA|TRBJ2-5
TGCGCCAGCAGCTTGTTCATCTACGAGGAGACCCAGTACTTC
CASSLFIYEETQYF
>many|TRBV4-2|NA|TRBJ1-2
TGTGCCAGCAGCCAAGACACAGGGACTTGGATAGGGTATGGCTACACCTTC
CASSQDTGTWIGYGYTF
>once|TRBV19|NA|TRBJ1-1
TGTGCCAGTATATCGGATATGAACACTGAAGCTTTCTTT
CASISDMNTEAFF
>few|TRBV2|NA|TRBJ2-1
TGTGCCAGCAGTGCAAGGAGAGGGCCGAGTAATGAGCAGTTCTTC
CASSARRGPSNEQFF
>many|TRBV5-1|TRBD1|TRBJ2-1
TGCGCCAGCAGCTACGGGACAGGGTTGAGTGCGTTGTTCTTC
CASSYGTGLSALFF
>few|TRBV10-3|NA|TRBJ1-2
TGTGCCATCAGCGACAGTAACTATGGCTACACCTTC
CAISDSNYGYTF
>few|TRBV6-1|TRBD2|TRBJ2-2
TGTGCCATTCGACTAGCGGGGAACACCGGGGAGCTGTTTTTT
CAIRLAGNTGELFF
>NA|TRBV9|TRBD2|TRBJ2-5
TGTGCCAGCAGCGTATACGGACTAGCGGGTGATCAAGAGACCCAGTACTTC
CASSVYGLAGDQETQYF
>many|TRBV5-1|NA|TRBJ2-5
TGCGCCAGCAGCTTGGAGCGGACTAGGGGGGAGACCCAGTACTTC
CASSLERTRGETQYF
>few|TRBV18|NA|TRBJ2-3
TGTGCCAGCTCACCTTCTTCCACAGATACGCAGTATTTT
CASSPSSTDTQYF
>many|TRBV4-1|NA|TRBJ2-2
TGCGCCAGCAGCCAAGCCAGGGAAACCGGGGAGCTGTTTTTT
CASSQARETGELFF
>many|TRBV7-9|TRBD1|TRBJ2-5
TGTGCCAGCAGCCCCGAGGGGACAGCCAACCAAGAGACCCAGTACTTC
CASSPEGTANQETQYF
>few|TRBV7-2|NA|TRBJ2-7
TGTGCCAGCAGCTTAGCTTCCGGGGACGAGCAGTACTTC
CASSLASGDEQYF
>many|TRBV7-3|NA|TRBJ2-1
TGTGCCAGCAGCTTAACACCAGCAACCGGTGAGCAGTTCTTC
CASSLTPATGEQFF
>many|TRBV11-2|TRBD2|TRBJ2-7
TGTGCCAGCAGCCCGCGCCGACTAGCGGGAGGGCCTCGCGAGCAGTACTTC
CASSPRRLAGGPREQYF
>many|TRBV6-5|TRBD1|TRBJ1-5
TGTGCCAGCAGTCCCCGGGACAGGGGAAACCAGCCCCAGCATTTT
CASSPRDRGNQPQHF
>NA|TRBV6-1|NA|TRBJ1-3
TGTGCCAGCGGTTCGGGGTACGGAAACACCATATATTTT
CASGSGYGNTIYF
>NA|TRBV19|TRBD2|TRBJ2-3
TGTGCCAGTAGTCGTCCGGGACTAGCGGGAGGCGGAGATACGCAGTATTTT
CASSRPGLAGGGDTQYF
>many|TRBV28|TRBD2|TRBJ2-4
TGTGCCAGCAGTTCGCCGGGACTAGCGGGAGTTGTCAAAAACATTCAGTACTTC
CASSSPGLAGVVKNIQYF
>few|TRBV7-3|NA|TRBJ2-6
TGTGCCAGCAGCTTCGGGCTGTGCTCTGGGGCCAACGTCCTGACTTTC
CASSFGLCSGANVLTF
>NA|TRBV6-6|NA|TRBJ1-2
TGTGCCAGCAGTTACTCTGTCGGCAGGCCTGGCTACACCTTC
CASSYSVGRPGYTF
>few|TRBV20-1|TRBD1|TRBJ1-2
TGCAGTGCCCCCACCGGAGGGGGCGGTGGCTACACCTTC
CSAPTGGGGGYTF
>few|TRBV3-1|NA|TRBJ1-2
TGTGCCAGCAGCCAAGAGGCCTCGGGCAGGGGCTATGGCTACACCTTC
CASSQEASGRGYGYTF
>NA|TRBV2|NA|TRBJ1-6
TGTGCCAGCAGTCGGGACCTCTTTGGGTCCTATAATTCACCCCTCCACTTT
CASSRDLFGSYNSPLHF
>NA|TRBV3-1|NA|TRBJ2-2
TGTGCCAGCAGCCGAACCACCGGGGAGCTGTTTTTT
CASSRTTGELFF
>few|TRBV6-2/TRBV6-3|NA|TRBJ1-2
TGTGCCAGCAGTTCCAAGAATAACTATGGCTACACCTTC
CASSSKNNYGYTF
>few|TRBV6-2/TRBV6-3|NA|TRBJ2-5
TGTGCCAGCAGTACCCTAGGGACACCGAAAGAGACCCAGTACTTC
CASSTLGTPKETQYF
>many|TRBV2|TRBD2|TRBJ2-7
TGTGCCAGCAGTGACGGACTAGACTCCTACGAGCAGTACTTC
CASSDGLDSYEQYF
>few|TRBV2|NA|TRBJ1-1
TGTGCCAGCAGTGAAGCAGAGACCAACACTGAAGCTTTCTTT
CASSEAETNTEAFF
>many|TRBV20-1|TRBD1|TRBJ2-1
TGCAGTGCCCAAGGGACAGGATCCGATGAGCAGTTCTTC
CSAQGTGSDEQFF
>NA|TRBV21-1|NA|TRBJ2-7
TGTGCCAGCAGGGACATATACTCCTACGAGCAGTACTTC
CASRDIYSYEQYF
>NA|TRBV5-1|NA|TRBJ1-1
TGCGCCAGCAGCTTGGCCGGGCGCGGTTCTGAAGCTTTCTTT
CASSLAGRGSEAFF
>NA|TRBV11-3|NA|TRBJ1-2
TGTGCCAGCAGCTCTGACCCCTTTGGCTACACCTTC
CASSSDPFGYTF
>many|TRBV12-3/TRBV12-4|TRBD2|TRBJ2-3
TGTGCCAGCAGTTTTTTGCGGGGGGGCCAAGATACGCAGTATTTT
CASSFLRGGQDTQYF
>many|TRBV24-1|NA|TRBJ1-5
TGTGCCACCAGTGGCCGGGACGGGATTAGCAATCAGCCCCAGCATTTT
CATSGRDGISNQPQHF
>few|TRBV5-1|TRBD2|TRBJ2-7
TGCGCCAGCAGCAAGCGGGAGCTCTACGAGCAGTACTTC
CASSKRELYEQYF
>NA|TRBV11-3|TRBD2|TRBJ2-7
TGTGCCAGCAGCTCCGGAGGGAGGGGCGCTTACTACGAGCAGTACTTC
CASSSGGRGAYYEQYF
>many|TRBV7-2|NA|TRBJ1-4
TGTGCCAGCAGCCTGGGGGGCAGCAGGCTGTTTTTT
CASSLGGSRLFF
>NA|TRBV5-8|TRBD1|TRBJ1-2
TGTGCCAGCAGCCCCGGGACAGGGGCCTCTGGGGGAGGCTACACCTTC
CASSPGTGASGGGYTF
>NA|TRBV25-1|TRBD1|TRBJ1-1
TGTGCCAGCAGTGATGGAGCCGGGACAGGGAAGACTGAAGCTTTCTTT
CASSDGAGTGKTEAFF
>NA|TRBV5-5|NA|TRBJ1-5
TGTGCCAGCAGCTTGGCAGGGAGCAATCAGCCCCAGCATTTT
CASSLAGSNQPQHF
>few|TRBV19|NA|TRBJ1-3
TGTGCCAGTTGCCGGGGTGGCTCTGGAAACACCATATATTTT
CASCRGGSGNTIYF
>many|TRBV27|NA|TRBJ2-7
TGTGCCAGCAGTTTGTCGATCAGGCAGACTACCTACGAGCAGTACTTC
CASSLSIRQTTYEQYF
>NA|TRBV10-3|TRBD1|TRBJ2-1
TGTGCCATCAGTGAACCCACAGGGGGTAGTGAGCAGTTCTTC
CAISEPTGGSEQFF